The 8 T cell receptor beta chains given below trace back to one sample, sequenced in a study of PD-L1 blockade in urothelial cancer. Generated by immunoSEQ multiplex PCR, the TCRdb table keeps only in-frame clones and is missing some. The sample lists some 50,000 clones, around 88% occurring once. This specimen consisted of PBMCs, obtained around atezolizumab (anti-PD-L1) treatment. The source of these receptors is a man of 80 years or more with urothelial cancer.

CDR3 amino acids: CASSMDSYNEQFF. CDR3 nucleotide sequence: TGTGCCAGCAGCATGGACAGCTACAATGAGCAGTTCTTC. This chain uses TRBV6-6 with TRBJ2-1, with TRBD1 as a possible D gene (6 bases). Deletions cut 6 bases from V and 3 bases from J, with 9 bases between. This CDR3 contains 13 residues. Germline V gives CDR1 MNHNY, CDR2 SVGAGI (reference sequence).

The genes are TRBV19 and TRBJ2-3; TRBD2 is a possible D gene (5 bases). Germline V gives CDR1 LNHDA, CDR2 SQIVND (reference sequence). The CDR3 totals 15 residues. V lost 3 bases and J 1 base, leaving 11 bases between the germline ends. CDR3 in DNA: TGTGCCAGTAGTATTGGGAGATACGGCACAGATACGCAGTATTTT. Translation: CASSIGRYGTDTQYF.

The chain is built from TRBV6-5 and TRBJ2-7; 13 bases are shared with TRBD2. The CDR3 sequence is 14 residues long. The ends lost 5 bases at V and 7 bases at J; junction bases unmatched: 5. The germline V gene has CDR1 MNHEY and CDR2 SVGAGI. The CDR3 protein is CASSRLAGGLEQYF. CDR3 nucleotides: TGTGCCAGCAGTCGACTAGCGGGAGGTCTTGAGCAGTACTTC.

J is TRBJ2-7 and V is TRBV11-2; tentatively, D is TRBD2 (5 bases). V was cut by 5 bases and J by 2 bases, with 16 bases left in between. The CDR3 contains 15 residues. Germline V gene data show CDR1 as SGHAT and CDR2 as FQNNGV. The chain's CDR3 is CASSPRGLEPYEQYF. The CDR3 DNA sequence: TGTGCCAGCAGCCCGAGAGGGTTGGAACCCTACGAGCAGTACTTC. Supplemented by reference TRBV11-2 and TRBJ2-7, the full variable domain reads EAGVAQSPRYKIIEKRQSVAFWCNPISGHATLYWYQQILGQGPKLLIQFQNNGVVDDSQLPKDRFSAERLKGVDSTLKIQPAKLEDSAVYLCASSPRGLEPYEQYFGPGTRLTVT.

The chain couples TRBV19 to TRBJ1-5; the match to TRBD1 covers 9 bases. Looked up from germline, CDR1 is LNHDA and CDR2 is SQIVND (reference sequence). The trim removed 6 bases at V and 9 bases at J, leaving 15 bases unmatched. The CDR3 covers 16 residues. The CDR3 protein is CASRWEGTGTLWPQHF. For the CDR3, the DNA is TGTGCCAGTAGGTGGGAGGGGACAGGGACCCTATGGCCCCAGCATTTT. The entire variable domain, with the rest obtained from reference TRBV19 and TRBJ1-5, is as follows: DGGITQSPKYLFRKEGQNVTLSCEQNLNHDAMYWYRQDPGQGLRLIYYSQIVNDFQKGDIAEGYSVSREKKESFPLTVTSAQKNPTAFYLCASRWEGTGTLWPQHFGDGTRLSIL.

This rearrangement joins TRBV11-2 to TRBJ2-3; possible D gene TRBD2, 6 bases. Trimming removed 3 bases at V and 3 bases at J, with 16 bases between. Per germline, CDR1 SGHAT and CDR2 FQNNGV. This CDR3 has 16 residues. DNA for the CDR3: TGTGCCAGCAGCTTCGGGACTTCTTATCAAACAGATACGCAGTATTTT. It translates to CASSFGTSYQTDTQYF.

The rearrangement links TRBV19 to TRBJ2-1, with D tentatively TRBD2 (6 bases). The CDR3 spans 18 residues. The V and J ends lost 3 bases and 0 bases respectively, with 18 bases between them. CDR1 is LNHDA, CDR2 SQIVND, per germline (reference sequence). Here the CDR3 reads CASSMGGGASPSYNEQFF. The CDR3 coding sequence is TGTGCCAGTAGTATGGGGGGAGGTGCCTCACCCTCCTACAATGAGCAGTTCTTC.

This rearrangement joins TRBV7-2 to TRBJ1-5, with TRBD1 matching 10 bases. V dropped 5 bases and J dropped 7; count of bases not matched to a gene: 11. CDR3 length: 16 amino acids. CDR1 and CDR2 from the germline V gene are SGHTA and FQGNSA. The CDR3 loop reads CASSNRDRGLRQPQHF. CDR3 nucleotide sequence: TGTGCCAGCAGCAACCGGGACAGGGGTCTTCGGCAGCCCCAGCATTTT.